A selection of T cell receptor beta chains follows, all from one sample in a study of T cell responses to AZD1222 COVID-19 vaccine. Generated by immunoSEQ multiplex PCR, the TCRdb table keeps only in-frame clones and is missing some. The table includes 150,000 to 190,000 clones, 75% to 90% detected once. Sequenced here: peripheral blood, sampled 28 days after the second AZD1222 dose. The origin of the receptors is an adult who received the AZD1222 COVID-19 vaccine. Each CDR3 is given without its conserved first and last residue. D genes are given only for firm matches.

11	TRBV7-8	-	ASSFLRTDTQY
13	TRBV13	-	ASSHPPGEGTEAF
12	TRBV2	TRBD2	ASSDQRGKVGQY
10	TRBV3-1/TRBV3-2	-	ASSRQNTEAF
10	TRBV12-3/TRBV12-4	-	ASSWGDFEQF
12	TRBV19	-	ASGDRELPDTQY
11	TRBV6-5	TRBD1	AGSTGGDQPQH
13	TRBV27	-	ASSSSSRNNSPLH
12	TRBV24-1	TRBD1	ATSEPTGVNEQF
11	TRBV11-2	-	ASSLSVNTEAF
12	TRBV28	-	ASSLFGRYNEQF
14	TRBV29-1	-	SVDREGLGTNEKLF
11	TRBV29-1	TRBD1	SVSGQGDYEQY